This TCR beta chain was captured by sequencing in a study of blood T cell repertoires in COVID-19. Study at large: Specimens from acute and convalescent COVID-19 originated in the United States, Italy and Spain. The analysed material was cDNA or gDNA that came from T cells, B-cell-depleted T cells, or PBMCs.

Cohort placement rested on clinical history that participants reported themselves. Trimming pared 2 bases from V and 4 bases from J, leaving 10 bases between. The CDR3 contains 14 residues. Germline V lookup: CDR1 MDHEN, CDR2 SYDVKM. Per the study methods: The authors estimated nucleated cell counts from reference gene primer amplification. Measured with immunoSEQ multiplex PCR; TCRdb has only the in-frame clones, and not every one. V, J and clone size are those of that table, while D and trimming were read from the DNA. This sample has some 130,000 clones, with approximately 81% found just once. This clone was counted once.

Specimen: PBMCs or T cells enriched from blood (not recorded which). The sequence was collected from a man aged 40-55 years with acute COVID-19. The V and J genes are TRBV28 and TRBJ2-3, with D perhaps matching TRBD2 (6 bases). The CDR3: CASSLRETADTQYF. The CDR3 bases are TGTGCCAGCAGTTTACGGGAGACAGCAGATACGCAGTATTTT.